This T cell receptor (beta chain) is drawn from a study of a mutant IDH1 vaccine in newly diagnosed glioma. TCRdb keeps only in-frame clones here, not all; method: immunoSEQ multiplex PCR. The sample lists fewer than 30,000 clones; over 65% were seen once. On this clone: Antigen specificity is unknown.

As for time point: week 11, during vaccination. The investigators gave 300 ug of mutant IDH1 20-mer peptide in each vaccine dose, together with topical imiquimod. CDR1 is SEHNR, CDR2 FQNEAQ, per germline (reference sequence). V lost 5 bases to trimming and J lost 7 bases, with 14 bases between them. CDR3 length: 14 amino acids. This clonotype was obtained from a woman between 18 and 30 years old with glioma. This sample comprised PBMCs, obtained from a glioma patient whose treatment included an IDH1 peptide vaccine. The J gene is TRBJ1-4, the V gene TRBV7-9, with D perhaps TRBD1 (6 bases). CDR3 sequence (DNA): TGTGCCAGCAGCATACGGGGGGGCGTTGAAAAACTGTTTTTT. This encodes CASSIRGGVEKLFF.